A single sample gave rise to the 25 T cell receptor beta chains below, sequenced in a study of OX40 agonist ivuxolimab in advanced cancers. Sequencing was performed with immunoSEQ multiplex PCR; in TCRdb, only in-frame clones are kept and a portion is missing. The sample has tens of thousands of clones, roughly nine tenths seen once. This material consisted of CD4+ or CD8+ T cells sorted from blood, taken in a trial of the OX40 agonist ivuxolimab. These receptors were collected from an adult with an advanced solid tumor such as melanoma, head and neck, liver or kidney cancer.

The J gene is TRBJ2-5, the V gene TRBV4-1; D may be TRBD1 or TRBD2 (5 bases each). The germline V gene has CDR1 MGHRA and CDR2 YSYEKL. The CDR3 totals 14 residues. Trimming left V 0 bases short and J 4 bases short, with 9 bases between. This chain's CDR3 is CASSQDRDPETQYF. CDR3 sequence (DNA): TGCGCCAGCAGCCAAGACAGGGACCCAGAGACCCAGTACTTC.

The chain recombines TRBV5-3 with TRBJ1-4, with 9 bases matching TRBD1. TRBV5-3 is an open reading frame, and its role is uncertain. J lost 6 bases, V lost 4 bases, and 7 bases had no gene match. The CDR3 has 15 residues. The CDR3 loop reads CARSAEGTGHEKLFF. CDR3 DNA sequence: TGTGCCAGAAGCGCGGAAGGGACAGGGCATGAAAAACTGTTTTTT.

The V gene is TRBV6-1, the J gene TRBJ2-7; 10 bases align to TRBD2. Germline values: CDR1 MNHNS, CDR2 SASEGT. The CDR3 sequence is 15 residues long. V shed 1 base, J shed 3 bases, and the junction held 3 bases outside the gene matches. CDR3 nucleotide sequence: TGTGCCAGCAGTGAAGGGACTAGCGGATTCTACGAGCAGTACTTC. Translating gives CASSEGTSGFYEQYF.

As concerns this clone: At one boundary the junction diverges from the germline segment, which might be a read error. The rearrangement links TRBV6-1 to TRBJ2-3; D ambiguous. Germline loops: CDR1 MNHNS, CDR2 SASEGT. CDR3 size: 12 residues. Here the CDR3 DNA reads TGTGCCACCAGTGCTTTCACAGATACGCAGTATTTT. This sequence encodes CATSAFTDTQYF.

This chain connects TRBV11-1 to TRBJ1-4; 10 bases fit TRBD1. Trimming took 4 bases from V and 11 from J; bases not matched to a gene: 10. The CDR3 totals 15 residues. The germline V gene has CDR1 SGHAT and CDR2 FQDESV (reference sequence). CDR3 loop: CASSSTDRGSRKLFF. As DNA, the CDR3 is TGTGCCAGCAGCTCAACGGACAGGGGGAGTCGGAAACTGTTTTTT.

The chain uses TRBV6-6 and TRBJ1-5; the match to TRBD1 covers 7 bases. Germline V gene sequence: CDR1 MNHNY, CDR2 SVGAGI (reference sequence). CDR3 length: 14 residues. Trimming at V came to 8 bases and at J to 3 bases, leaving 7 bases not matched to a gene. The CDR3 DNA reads TGTGCCAGCCGGGACAGATCCTACAATCAGCCCCAGCATTTT. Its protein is CASRDRSYNQPQHF.

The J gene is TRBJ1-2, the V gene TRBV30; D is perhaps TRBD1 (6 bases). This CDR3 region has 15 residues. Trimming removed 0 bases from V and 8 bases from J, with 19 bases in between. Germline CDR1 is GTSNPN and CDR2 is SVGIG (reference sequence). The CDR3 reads CAWSVAGGGRFGYTF. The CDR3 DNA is TGTGCCTGGAGTGTAGCCGGGGGGGGGCGCTTCGGCTACACCTTC.

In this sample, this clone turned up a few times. CDR3 protein: CASSGQSVTYEQYF. In nucleotides, the CDR3 is TGTGCCAGCAGTGGACAGTCTGTCACCTACGAGCAGTACTTC. The rearrangement uses TRBV5-6 and TRBJ2-7; TRBD1 might be the D (6 bases). The CDR3 is 14 residues long. The V and J ends lost 5 bases and 2 bases respectively, with 14 bases between them. Germline-derived CDR1 and CDR2 are SGHDT and YYEEEE. Full variable domain (outside the CDR3, taken from reference TRBV5-6 and TRBJ2-7): DAGVTQSPTHLIKTRGQQVTLRCSPKSGHDTVSWYQQALGQGPQFIFQYYEEEERQRGNFPDRFSGHQFPNYSSELNVNALLLGDSALYLCASSGQSVTYEQYFGPGTRLTVT.

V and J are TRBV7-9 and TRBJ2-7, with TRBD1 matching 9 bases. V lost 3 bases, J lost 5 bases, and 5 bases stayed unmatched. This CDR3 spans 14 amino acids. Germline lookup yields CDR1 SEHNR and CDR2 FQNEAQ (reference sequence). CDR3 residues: CASSLTGGVHEQYF. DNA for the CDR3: TGTGCCAGCAGCTTGACAGGGGGTGTCCACGAGCAGTACTTC.

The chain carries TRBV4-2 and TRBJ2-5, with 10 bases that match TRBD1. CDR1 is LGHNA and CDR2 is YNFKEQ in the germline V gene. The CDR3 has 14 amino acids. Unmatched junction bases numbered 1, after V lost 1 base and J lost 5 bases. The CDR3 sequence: CASSQGGQGETQYF. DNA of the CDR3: TGTGCCAGCAGCCAAGGGGGACAGGGGGAGACCCAGTACTTC.

The CDR3 nucleotides read TGTGCCAGCAGCCCCAGGACAGATGATGAAAAACTGTTTTTT. Its protein product is CASSPRTDDEKLFF. V usage is TRBV9 and J usage is TRBJ1-4; D may be TRBD1 (6 bases). The CDR3 length is 14 residues. Per germline, CDR1 SGDLS and CDR2 YYNGEE. Trimming removed 4 bases at V and 6 bases at J, with 13 bases between.

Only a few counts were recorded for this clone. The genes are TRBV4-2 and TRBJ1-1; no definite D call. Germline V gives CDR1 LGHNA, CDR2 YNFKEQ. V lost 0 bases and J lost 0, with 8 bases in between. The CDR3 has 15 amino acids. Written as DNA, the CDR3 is TGTGCCAGCAGCCAAGAGGCAGCGATGAACACTGAAGCTTTCTTT. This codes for CASSQEAAMNTEAFF.

As DNA, the CDR3 is TGTGCCAGCAGCTTGGGTGTCAGTACCATCCGGGGGGAAAAACTGTTTTTT. The encoded protein is CASSLGVSTIRGEKLFF. J is TRBJ1-4 and V is TRBV5-8, with a possible D match to TRBD1 (5 bases). V lost 0 bases and J lost 8, with 20 bases in between. Germline CDR1 reads SGHTS; CDR2 reads YDEGEE. The CDR3 sequence is 17 residues long.

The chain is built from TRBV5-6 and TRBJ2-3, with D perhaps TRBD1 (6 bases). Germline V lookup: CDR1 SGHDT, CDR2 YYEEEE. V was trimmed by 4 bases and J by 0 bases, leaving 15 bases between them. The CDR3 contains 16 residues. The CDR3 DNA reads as TGTGCCAGCAGCCTAATGGGACAACCAAGCACAGATACGCAGTATTTT. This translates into CASSLMGQPSTDTQYF.

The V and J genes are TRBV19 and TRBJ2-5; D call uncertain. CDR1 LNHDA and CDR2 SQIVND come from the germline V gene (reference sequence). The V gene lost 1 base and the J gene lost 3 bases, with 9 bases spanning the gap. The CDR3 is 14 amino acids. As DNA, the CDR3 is TGTGCCAGTAGTATAGGGCAGGCCAAAGAGACCCAGTACTTC. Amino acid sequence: CASSIGQAKETQYF.

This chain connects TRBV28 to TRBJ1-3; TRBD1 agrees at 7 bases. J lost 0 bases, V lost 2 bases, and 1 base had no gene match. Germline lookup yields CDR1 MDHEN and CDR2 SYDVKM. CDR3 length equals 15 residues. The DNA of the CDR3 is TGTGCCAGCAGTTTAGGACAGGTCTCTGGAAACACCATATATTTT. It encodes CASSLGQVSGNTIYF.

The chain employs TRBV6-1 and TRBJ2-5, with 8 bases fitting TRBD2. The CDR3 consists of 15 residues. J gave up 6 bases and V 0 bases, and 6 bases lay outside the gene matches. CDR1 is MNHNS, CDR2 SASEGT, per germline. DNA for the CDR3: TGTGCCAGCAGTGAAGCCGCCGGGGGGGCGAAGACCCAGTACTTC. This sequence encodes CASSEAAGGAKTQYF.

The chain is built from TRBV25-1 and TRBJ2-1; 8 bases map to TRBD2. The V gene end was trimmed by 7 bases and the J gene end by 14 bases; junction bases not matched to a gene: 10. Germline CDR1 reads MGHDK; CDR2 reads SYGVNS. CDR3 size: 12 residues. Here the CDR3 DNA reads TGTGCCAGCAAGGGGCCCAGCGGGAGCGAGTTCTTC. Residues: CASKGPSGSEFF.

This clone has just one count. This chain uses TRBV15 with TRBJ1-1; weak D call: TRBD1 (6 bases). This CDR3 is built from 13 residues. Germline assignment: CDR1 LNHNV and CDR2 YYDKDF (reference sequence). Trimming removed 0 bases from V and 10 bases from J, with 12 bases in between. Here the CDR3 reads CATSREPGQGAFF. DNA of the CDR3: TGTGCCACCAGCAGAGAACCGGGACAAGGAGCTTTCTTT.

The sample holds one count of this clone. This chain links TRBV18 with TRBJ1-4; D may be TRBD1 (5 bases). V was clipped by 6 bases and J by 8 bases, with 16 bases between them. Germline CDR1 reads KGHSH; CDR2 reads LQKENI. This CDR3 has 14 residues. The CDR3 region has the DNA TGTGCCAGCTCCCTCCGGTCTTGGGGGGAAAAACTGTTTTTT. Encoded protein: CASSLRSWGEKLFF.

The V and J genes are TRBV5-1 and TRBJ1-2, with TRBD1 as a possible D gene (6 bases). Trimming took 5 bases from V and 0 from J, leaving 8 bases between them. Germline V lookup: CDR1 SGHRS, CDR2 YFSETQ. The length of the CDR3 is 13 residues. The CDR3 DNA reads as TGCGCCAGCAGTGGACAGACTAACTATGGCTACACCTTC. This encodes CASSGQTNYGYTF.

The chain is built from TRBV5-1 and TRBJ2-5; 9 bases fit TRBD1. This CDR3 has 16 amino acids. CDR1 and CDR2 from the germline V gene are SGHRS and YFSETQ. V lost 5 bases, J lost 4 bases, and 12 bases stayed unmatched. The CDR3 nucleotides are TGCGCCAGCAGTGTGGACAGGGGCGGGGGAAGAGAGACCCAGTACTTC. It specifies CASSVDRGGGRETQYF.

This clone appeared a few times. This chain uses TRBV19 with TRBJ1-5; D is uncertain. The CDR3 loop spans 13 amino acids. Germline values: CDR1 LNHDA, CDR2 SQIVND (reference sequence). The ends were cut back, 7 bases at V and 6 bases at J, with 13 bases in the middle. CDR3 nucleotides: TGTGCCAGTATTCCGGGAATAGGTCAGCCCCAGCATTTT. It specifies CASIPGIGQPQHF.

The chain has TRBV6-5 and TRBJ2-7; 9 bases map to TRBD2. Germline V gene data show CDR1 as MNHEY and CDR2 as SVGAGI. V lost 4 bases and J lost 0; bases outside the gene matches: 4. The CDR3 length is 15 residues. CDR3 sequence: CASSSISGGSYEQYF. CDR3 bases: TGTGCCAGCAGTTCCATTAGCGGGGGCTCCTACGAGCAGTACTTC.

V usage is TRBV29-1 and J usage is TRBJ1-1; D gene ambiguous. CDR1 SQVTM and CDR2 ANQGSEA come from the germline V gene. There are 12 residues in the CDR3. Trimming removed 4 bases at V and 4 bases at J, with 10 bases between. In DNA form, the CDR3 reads TGCAGCGTTGGGGAGGGAGGCACTGAAGCTTTCTTT. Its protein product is CSVGEGGTEAFF.